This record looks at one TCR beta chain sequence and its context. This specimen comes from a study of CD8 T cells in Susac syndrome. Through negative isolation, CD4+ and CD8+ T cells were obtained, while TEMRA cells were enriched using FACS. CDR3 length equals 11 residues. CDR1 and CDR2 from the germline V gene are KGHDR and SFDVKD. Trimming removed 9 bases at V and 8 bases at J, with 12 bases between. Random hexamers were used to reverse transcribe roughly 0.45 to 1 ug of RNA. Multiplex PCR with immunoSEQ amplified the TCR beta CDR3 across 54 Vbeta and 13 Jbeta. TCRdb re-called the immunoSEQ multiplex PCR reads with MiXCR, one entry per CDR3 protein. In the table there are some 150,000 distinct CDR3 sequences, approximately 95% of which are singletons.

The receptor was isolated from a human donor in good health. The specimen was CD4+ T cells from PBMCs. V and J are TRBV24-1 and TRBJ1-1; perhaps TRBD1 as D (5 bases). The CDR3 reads CATRRGDEAFF. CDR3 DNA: TGTGCCACCCGTAGGGGAGACGAAGCTTTCTTT.